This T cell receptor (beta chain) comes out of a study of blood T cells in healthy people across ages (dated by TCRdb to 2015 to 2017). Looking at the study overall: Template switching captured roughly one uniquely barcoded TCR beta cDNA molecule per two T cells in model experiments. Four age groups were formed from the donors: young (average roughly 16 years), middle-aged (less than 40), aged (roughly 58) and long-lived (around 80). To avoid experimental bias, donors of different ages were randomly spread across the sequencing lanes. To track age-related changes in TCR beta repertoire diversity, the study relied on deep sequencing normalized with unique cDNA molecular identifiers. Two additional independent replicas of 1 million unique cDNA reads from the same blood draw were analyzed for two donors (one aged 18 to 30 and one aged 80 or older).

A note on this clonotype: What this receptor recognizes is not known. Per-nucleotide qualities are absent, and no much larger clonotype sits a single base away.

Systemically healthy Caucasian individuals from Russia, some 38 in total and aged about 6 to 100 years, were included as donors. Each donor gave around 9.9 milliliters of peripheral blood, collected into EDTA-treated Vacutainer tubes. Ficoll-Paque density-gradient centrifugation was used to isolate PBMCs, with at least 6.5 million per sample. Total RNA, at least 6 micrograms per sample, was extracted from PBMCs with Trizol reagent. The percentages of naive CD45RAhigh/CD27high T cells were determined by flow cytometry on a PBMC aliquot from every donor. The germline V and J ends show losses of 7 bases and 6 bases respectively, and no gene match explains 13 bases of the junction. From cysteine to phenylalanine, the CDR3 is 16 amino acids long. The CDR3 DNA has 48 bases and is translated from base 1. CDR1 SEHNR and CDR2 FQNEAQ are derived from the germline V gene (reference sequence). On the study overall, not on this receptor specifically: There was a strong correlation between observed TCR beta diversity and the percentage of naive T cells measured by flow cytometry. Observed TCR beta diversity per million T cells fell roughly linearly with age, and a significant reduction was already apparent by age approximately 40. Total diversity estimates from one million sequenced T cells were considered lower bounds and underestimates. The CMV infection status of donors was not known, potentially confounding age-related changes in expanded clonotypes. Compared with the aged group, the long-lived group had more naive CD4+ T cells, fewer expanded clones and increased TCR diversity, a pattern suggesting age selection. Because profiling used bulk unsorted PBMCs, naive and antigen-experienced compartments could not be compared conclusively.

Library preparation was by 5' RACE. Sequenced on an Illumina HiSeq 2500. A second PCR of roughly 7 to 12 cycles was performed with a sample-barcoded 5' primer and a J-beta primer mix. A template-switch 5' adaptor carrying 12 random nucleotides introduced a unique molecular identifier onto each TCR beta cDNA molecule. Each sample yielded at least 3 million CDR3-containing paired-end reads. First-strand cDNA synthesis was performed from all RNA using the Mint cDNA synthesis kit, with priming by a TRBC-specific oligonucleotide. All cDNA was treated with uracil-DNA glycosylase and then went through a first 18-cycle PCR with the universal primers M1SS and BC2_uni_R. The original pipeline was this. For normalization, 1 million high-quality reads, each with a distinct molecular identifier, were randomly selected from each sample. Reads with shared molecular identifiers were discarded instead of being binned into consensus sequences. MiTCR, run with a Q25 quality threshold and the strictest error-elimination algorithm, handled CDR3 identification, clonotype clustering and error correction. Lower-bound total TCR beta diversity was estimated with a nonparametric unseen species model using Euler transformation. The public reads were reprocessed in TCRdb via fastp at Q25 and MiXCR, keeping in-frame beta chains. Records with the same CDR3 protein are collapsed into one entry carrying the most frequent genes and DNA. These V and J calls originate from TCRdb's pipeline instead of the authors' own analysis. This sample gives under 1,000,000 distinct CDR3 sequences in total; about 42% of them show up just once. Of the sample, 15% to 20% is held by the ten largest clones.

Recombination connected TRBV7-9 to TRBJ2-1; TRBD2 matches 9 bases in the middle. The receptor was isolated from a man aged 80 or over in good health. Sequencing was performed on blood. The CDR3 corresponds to CASNLLVREGFNEQFF. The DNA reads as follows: TGTGCCAGCAACCTGTTGGTGCGGGAGGGCTTCAATGAGCAGTTCTTC. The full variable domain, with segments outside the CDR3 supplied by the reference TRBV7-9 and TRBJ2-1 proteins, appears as DTGVSQNPRHKITKRGQNVTFRCDPISEHNRLYWYRQTLGQGPEFLTYFQNEAQLEKSRLLSDRFSAERPKGSFSTLEIQRTEQGDSAMYLCASNLLVREGFNEQFFGPGTRLTVL.